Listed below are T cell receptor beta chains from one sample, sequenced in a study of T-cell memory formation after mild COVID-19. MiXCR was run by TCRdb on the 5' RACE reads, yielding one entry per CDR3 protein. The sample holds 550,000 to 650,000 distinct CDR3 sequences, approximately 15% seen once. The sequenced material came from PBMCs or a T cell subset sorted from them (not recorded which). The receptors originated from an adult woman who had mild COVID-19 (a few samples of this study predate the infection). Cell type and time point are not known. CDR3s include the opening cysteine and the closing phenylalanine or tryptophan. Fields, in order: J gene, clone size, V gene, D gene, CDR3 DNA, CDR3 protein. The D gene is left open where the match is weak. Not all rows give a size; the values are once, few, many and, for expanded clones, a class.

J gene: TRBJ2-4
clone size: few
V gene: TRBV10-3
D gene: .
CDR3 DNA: TGTGCCATCAGTGAGGGAGGGCTAGCCAAAAACATTCAGTACTTC
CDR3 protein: CAISEGGLAKNIQYF

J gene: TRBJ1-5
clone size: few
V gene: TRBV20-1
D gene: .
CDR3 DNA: TGCAGTGCTAGTTCTGCGGCTATCAGCAATCAGCCCCAGCATTTT
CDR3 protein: CSASSAAISNQPQHF

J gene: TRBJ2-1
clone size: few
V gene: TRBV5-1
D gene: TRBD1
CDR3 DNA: TGCGCCAGCAGCTTGACCGGGACAGGGAGTTACAATGAGCAGTTCTTC
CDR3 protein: CASSLTGTGSYNEQFF

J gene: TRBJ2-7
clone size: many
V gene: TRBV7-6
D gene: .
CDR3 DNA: TGTGCCAGCAGCTTAGGACCGGACTACCCCTACGAGCAGTACTTC
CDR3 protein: CASSLGPDYPYEQYF

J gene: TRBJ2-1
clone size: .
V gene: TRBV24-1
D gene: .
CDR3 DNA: TGTGCCACCAGTTTCGGGCAGAGCTCCTACAATGAGCAGTTCTTC
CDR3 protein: CATSFGQSSYNEQFF

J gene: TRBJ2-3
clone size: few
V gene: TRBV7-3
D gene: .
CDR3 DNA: TGTGCCAGCAGGGCCCCCTGGGCAGATACGCAGTATTTT
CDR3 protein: CASRAPWADTQYF

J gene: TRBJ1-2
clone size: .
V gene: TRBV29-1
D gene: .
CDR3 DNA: TGCAGCGTGCCCCGAGACGTTCCTAACTATGGCTACACCTTC
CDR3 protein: CSVPRDVPNYGYTF

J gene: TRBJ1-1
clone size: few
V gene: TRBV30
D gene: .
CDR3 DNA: TGTGCCTGGAGAGTCGGACTGACGAACACTGAAGCTTTCTTT
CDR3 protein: CAWRVGLTNTEAFF

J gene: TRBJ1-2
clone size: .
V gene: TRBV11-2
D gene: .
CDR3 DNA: TGTGCCAGCAGCTCACGGGACGGATTGACTCCCAACTATGGCTACACCTTC
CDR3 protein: CASSSRDGLTPNYGYTF

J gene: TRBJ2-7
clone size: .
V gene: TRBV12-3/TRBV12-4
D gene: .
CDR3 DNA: TGTGCCAGCAGTTTGGGGCAGGGGAGGGGTGAGCAGTACTTC
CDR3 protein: CASSLGQGRGEQYF

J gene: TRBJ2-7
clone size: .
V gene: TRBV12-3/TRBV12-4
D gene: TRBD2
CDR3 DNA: TGTGCCAGCAGTCCGACTAGCATCTACGAGCAGTACTTC
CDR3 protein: CASSPTSIYEQYF

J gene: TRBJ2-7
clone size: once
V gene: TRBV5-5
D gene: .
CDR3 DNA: TGTGCCAGCAGCTTGTCGGCGCCGAGGCCCTTCTACGAGCAGTACTTC
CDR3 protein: CASSLSAPRPFYEQYF

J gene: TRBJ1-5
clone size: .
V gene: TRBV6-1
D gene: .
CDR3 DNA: TGTGCCAGCAGTGAAGTGGGGCGTTATCAGCCCCAGCATTTT
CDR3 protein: CASSEVGRYQPQHF

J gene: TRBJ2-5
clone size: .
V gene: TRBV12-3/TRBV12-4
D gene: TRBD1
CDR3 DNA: TGTGCCAGCACGACAGGGGTTCAAGAGACCCAGTACTTC
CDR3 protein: CASTTGVQETQYF